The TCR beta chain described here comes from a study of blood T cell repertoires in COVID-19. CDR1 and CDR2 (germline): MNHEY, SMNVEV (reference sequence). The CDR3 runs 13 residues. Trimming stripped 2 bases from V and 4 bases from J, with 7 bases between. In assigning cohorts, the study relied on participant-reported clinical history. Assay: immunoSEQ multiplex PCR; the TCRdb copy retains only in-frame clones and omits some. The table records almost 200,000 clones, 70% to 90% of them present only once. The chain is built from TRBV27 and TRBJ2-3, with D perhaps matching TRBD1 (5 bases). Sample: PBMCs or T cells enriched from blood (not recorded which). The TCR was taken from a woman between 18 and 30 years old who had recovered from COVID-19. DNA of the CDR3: TGTGCCAGCAGTTTAGTGGGGCCAGATACGCAGTATTTT. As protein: CASSLVGPDTQYF.